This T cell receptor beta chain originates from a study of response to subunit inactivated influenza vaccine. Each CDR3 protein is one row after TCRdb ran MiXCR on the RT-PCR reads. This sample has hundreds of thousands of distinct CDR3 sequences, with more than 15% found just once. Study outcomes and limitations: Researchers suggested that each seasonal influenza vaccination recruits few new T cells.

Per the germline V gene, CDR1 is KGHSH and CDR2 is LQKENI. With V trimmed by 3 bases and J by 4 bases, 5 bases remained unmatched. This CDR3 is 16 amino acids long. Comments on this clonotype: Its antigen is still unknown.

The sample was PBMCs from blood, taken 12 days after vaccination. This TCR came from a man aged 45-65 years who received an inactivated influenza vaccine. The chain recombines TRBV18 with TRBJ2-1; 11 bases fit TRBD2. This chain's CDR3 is CASSPTGTSGYNEQFF. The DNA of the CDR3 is TGTGCCAGCTCACCCACCGGGACTAGCGGATACAATGAGCAGTTCTTC.